This T cell receptor beta chain emerged from a study of T cell repertoires in cytomegalovirus infection. Turning to the study itself: Indicated by public TCR beta signatures were CMV infection and matching HLA type. General observations from the study: HLA-C-restricted CMV-specific TCR beta clonotypes prevailed in the ex vivo response. Identification of carriers of CMV plus the relevant HLA was performed using cumulative public TCR beta family frequency.

In TCRdb, the reads were re-called with MiXCR into one record per CDR3 protein. This table has about half a million distinct CDR3 sequences, around a third appearing once. Unmatched junction bases numbered 4, after V lost 4 bases and J lost 4 bases. This CDR3 region has 14 residues. CDR1 and CDR2 (germline): SGHAT, FQNNGV. For this clonotype: Its target is not known.

Sequenced here: cultured PBMCs, sampled from culture after CMV antigen stimulation. The chain combines TRBV11-2 with TRBJ1-3, with 7 bases aligning to TRBD1. The sequence came from a human donor in good health (CMV status not recorded). Some clones in this sample may be carry-over from other donors' samples. CDR3 loop: CASSSTGSGNTIYF. The CDR3 DNA reads as TGTGCCAGCAGCTCGACAGGGTCCGGAAACACCATATATTTT.